The clone carrying this TCR beta chain occurred many times. The data originate from a study of neurological immune-mediated disorders. V was pared by 5 bases and J by 5 bases, with 14 bases between. CDR3 length: 14 residues. The germline gives CDR1 KGHDR, CDR2 SFDVKD. Synthesis of cDNA was performed by 5'RACE using 10-nucleotide random UMIs. TCRdb passed the 5' RACE reads through MiXCR, listing each CDR3 protein once. The table lists 65,000 to 70,000 distinct CDR3 sequences, around 4% of them singletons, with roughly 2.6% in the top ten. This TCR was recovered from a man aged 50-60 years with multiple sclerosis. The chain joins TRBV24-1 to TRBJ2-5; D may be TRBD1 or TRBD2 (5 bases each). What was sequenced was PBMCs. CDR3 sequence: CATSGSGAWETQYF. CDR3 DNA: TGTGCCACCAGTGGATCCGGGGCTTGGGAGACCCAGTACTTC.